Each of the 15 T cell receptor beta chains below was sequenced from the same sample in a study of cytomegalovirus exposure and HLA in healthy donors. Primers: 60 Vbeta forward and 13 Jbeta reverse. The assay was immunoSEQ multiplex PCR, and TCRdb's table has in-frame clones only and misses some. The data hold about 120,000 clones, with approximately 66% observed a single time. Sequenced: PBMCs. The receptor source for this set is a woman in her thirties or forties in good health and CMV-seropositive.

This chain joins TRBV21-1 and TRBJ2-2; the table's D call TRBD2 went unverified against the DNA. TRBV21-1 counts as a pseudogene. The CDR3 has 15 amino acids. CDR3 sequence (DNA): TGTGCCCGGCGGGGGGTCCCCTTTGACACCGGGGAGCTGTTTTTT. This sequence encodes CARRGVPFDTGELFF.

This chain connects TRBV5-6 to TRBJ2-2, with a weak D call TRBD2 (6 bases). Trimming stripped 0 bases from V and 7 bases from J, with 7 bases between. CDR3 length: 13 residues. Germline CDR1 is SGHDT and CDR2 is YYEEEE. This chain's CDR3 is CASSLAGGGELFF. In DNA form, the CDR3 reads TGTGCCAGCAGCTTGGCCGGGGGCGGGGAGCTGTTTTTT.

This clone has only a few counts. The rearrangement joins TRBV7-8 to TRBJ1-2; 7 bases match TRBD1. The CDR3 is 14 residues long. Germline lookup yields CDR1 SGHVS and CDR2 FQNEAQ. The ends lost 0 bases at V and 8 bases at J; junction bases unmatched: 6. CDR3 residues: CASSLADRDYGYTF. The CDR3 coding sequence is TGTGCCAGCAGCTTAGCCGACAGGGATTACGGCTACACCTTC.

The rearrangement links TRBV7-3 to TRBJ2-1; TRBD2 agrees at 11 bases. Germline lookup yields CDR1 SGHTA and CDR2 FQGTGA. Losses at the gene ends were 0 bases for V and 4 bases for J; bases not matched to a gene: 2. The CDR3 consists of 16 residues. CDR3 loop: CASSLTGLAVYNEQFF. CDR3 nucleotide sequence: TGTGCCAGCAGCTTAACGGGACTAGCGGTTTACAATGAGCAGTTCTTC.

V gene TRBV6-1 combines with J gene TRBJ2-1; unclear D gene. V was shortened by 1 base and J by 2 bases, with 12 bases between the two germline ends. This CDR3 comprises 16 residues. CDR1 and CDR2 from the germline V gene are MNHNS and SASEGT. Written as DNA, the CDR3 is TGTGCCAGCAGTGAAGGAGGTGGAAACCCCTACAATGAGCAGTTCTTC. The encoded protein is CASSEGGGNPYNEQFF.

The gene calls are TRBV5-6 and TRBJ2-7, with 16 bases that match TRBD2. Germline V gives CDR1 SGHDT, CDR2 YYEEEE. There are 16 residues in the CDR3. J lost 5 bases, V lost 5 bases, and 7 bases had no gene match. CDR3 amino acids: CASRGLAGGSGDEQYF. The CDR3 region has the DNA TGTGCCAGCAGGGGACTAGCGGGAGGGTCTGGGGACGAGCAGTACTTC.

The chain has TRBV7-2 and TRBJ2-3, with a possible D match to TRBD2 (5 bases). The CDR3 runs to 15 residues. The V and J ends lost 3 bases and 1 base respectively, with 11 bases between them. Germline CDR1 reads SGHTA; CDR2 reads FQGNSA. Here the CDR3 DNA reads TGTGCCAGCAGCTTTTATAGCGTTGGCACAGATACGCAGTATTTT. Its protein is CASSFYSVGTDTQYF.

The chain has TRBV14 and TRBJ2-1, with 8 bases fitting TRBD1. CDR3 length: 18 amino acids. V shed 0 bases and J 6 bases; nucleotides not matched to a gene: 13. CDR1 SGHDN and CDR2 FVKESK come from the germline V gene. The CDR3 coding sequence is TGTGCCAGCAGCCAAGATCGGTTCGGCAGGGGGCGCTTCAATGAGCAGTTCTTC. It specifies CASSQDRFGRGRFNEQFF.

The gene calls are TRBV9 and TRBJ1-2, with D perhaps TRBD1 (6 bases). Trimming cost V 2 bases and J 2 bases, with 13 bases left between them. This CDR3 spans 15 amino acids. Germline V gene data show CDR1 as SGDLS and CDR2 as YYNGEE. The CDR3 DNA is TGTGCCAGCAGCGTGTCGAATCAGGGGAACTATGGCTACACCTTC. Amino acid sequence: CASSVSNQGNYGYTF.

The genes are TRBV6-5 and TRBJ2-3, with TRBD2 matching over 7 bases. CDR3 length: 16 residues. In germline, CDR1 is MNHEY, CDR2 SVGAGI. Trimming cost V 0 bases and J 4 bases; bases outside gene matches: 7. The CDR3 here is CASSYSRAGLADTQYF. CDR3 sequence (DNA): TGTGCCAGCAGTTACTCGAGAGCGGGGCTGGCAGATACGCAGTATTTT.

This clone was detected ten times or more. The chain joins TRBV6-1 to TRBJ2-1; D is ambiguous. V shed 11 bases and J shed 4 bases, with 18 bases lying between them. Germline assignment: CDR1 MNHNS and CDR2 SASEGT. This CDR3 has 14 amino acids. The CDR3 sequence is CAAADSVEYNEQFF. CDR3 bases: TGTGCCGCCGCTGACTCTGTGGAGTACAATGAGCAGTTCTTC.

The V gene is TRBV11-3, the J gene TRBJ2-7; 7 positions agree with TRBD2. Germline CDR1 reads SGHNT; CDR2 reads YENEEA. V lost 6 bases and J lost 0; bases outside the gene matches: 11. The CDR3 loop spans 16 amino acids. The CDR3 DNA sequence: TGTGCCAGCAGTCCCGGGGGAGCGGGGAGCTCCTACGAGCAGTACTTC. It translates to CASSPGGAGSSYEQYF. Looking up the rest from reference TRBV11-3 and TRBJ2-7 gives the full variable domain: EAGVVQSPRYKIIEKKQPVAFWCNPISGHNTLYWYLQNLGQGPELLIRYENEEAVDDSQLPKDRFSAERLKGVDSTLKIQPAELGDSAVYLCASSPGGAGSSYEQYFGPGTRLTVT.

CDR3 bases: TGTGCCAGTAGTATAGGAGGAGAGACCCAGTACTTC. It is translated as CASSIGGETQYF. This rearrangement joins TRBV19 to TRBJ2-5; D is uncertain. V was shortened by 1 base and J by 4 bases, with 4 bases between the two germline ends. The germline CDR1 and CDR2 sequences are LNHDA and SQIVND (reference sequence). The length of the CDR3 is 12 residues.

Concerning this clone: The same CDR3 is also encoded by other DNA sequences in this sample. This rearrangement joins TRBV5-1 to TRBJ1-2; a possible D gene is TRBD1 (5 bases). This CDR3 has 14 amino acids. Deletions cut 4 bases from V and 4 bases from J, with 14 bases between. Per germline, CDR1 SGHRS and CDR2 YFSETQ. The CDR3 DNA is TGCGCCAGCAGCCTCGGAACCGACAGCTATGGCTACACCTTC. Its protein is CASSLGTDSYGYTF.

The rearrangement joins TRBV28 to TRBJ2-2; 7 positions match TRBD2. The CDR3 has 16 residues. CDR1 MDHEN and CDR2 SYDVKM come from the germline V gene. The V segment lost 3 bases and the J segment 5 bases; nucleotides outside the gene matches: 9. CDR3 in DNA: TGTGCCAGCAGTTTCAGGGTAGCGGGTGGGACCGGGGAGCTGTTTTTT. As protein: CASSFRVAGGTGELFF.